A single sample is the source of the 8 T cell receptor beta chains below, sequenced in a study of shared clonotypes between healthy human individuals. TCRdb's copy holds only in-frame clones and misses some; the assay was immunoSEQ multiplex PCR. The sample carries more than 1 million clones, more than 75% recorded once. The specimen was memory CD4+ T cells from PBMCs. The subset here: CD45RA-negative fraction. These receptors all stem from a man between 18 and 29 years old in good health. Some clones in this sample may be carry-over from other donors' samples.

There are a few counts of this clone. The rearrangement uses TRBV11-3 and TRBJ2-1; TRBD1 matches 8 bases. V lost 5 bases and J lost 0; bases outside the gene matches: 3. The CDR3 covers 15 residues. The germline V gene has CDR1 SGHNT and CDR2 YENEEA. CDR3 coding DNA: TGTGCCAGCAGCGCGGGACAGGTCTCCTACAATGAGCAGTTCTTC. Amino acid sequence: CASSAGQVSYNEQFF. The entire variable domain, with the rest obtained from reference TRBV11-3 and TRBJ2-1, is as follows: EAGVVQSPRYKIIEKKQPVAFWCNPISGHNTLYWYLQNLGQGPELLIRYENEEAVDDSQLPKDRFSAERLKGVDSTLKIQPAELGDSAVYLCASSAGQVSYNEQFFGPGTRLTVL.

The chain employs TRBV28 and TRBJ2-3, with D uncertain. Germline CDR1 and CDR2: MDHEN and SYDVKM. This CDR3 is 14 amino acids long. V was shortened by 4 bases and J by 7 bases, with 15 bases between the two germline ends. CDR3 DNA: TGTGCCAGCAGTTCCACTAATGTACAGCATACGCAGTATTTT. This codes for CASSSTNVQHTQYF.

The chain combines TRBV30 with TRBJ2-1; 10 bases agree with TRBD2. Looked up from germline, CDR1 is GTSNPN and CDR2 is SVGIG (reference sequence). The CDR3 is 12 residues long. V dropped 4 bases and J dropped 8; count of bases not matched to a gene: 2. The CDR3 DNA is TGTGCCTGGACTAGCGGGAGTCATGAGCAGTTCTTC. As protein: CAWTSGSHEQFF.

The sample holds a few counts of this clone. J is TRBJ1-4 and V is TRBV6-1; D is unclear. CDR1 MNHNS and CDR2 SASEGT come from the germline V gene. Trimming stripped 3 bases from V and 7 bases from J, with 9 bases between. The CDR3 runs to 13 residues. The CDR3 DNA follows: TGTGCCAGCAGTGAGCGAACGCCTGAAAAACTGTTTTTT. Protein: CASSERTPEKLFF.

The V and J genes are TRBV6-6 and TRBJ2-5, with 10 bases lining up with TRBD2. Unmatched junction bases numbered 3, after V lost 1 base and J lost 1 base. This CDR3 spans 16 amino acids. Per germline, CDR1 MNHNY and CDR2 SVGAGI (reference sequence). This chain's CDR3 is CASSYLRTSGQETQYF. In nucleotides, the CDR3 is TGTGCCAGCAGTTACTTGAGGACTAGCGGCCAAGAGACCCAGTACTTC.

The rearrangement joins TRBV28 to TRBJ2-3; 9 bases are shared with TRBD1. Germline V gene sequence: CDR1 MDHEN, CDR2 SYDVKM. The CDR3 is 14 amino acids. Trimming cost V 6 bases and J 2 bases; bases outside gene matches: 3. Here the CDR3 DNA reads TGTGCCAGCAGGGGGGACAGGGTCACAGATACGCAGTATTTT. As protein: CASRGDRVTDTQYF.

A single count supports this clone. This chain joins TRBV5-4 and TRBJ2-7, with D maybe TRBD1 (6 bases). This CDR3 region has 14 residues. Trimming took off 4 bases at V and 0 bases at J, with 11 bases between the two ends. CDR1 is SGHNT, CDR2 YYREEE, per germline (reference sequence). CDR3 DNA sequence: TGTGCCAGCAGCCCGGGACATGACTCCTACGAGCAGTACTTC. This gives the protein CASSPGHDSYEQYF.

The chain recombines TRBV7-9 with TRBJ2-7, with D perhaps TRBD1 or TRBD2 (5 bases each). CDR3 size: 14 residues. V was clipped by 3 bases and J by 0 bases, with 9 bases between them. The germline gives CDR1 SEHNR, CDR2 FQNEAQ (reference sequence). CDR3 in amino acids: CASSFGGISYEQYF. As DNA, the CDR3 is TGTGCCAGCAGCTTTGGGGGTATCTCCTACGAGCAGTACTTC.